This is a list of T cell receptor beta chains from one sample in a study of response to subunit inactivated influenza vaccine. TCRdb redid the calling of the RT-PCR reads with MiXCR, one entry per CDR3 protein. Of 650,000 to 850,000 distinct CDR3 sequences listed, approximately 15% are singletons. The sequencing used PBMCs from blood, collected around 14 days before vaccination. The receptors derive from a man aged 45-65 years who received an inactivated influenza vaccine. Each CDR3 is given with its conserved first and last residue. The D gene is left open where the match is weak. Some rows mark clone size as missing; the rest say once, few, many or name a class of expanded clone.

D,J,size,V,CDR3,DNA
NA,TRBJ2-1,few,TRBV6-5,CASNKNNEQFF,TGTGCCAGCAATAAGAACAATGAGCAGTTCTTC
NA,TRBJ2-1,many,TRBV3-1,CASSHVMRRGLNEQFF,TGTGCCAGCAGCCACGTAATGAGGAGGGGGCTCAATGAGCAGTTCTTC
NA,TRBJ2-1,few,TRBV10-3,CAIRDNYNEQFF,TGTGCCATCAGGGACAACTACAATGAGCAGTTCTTC
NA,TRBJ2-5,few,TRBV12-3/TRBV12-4,CASSLFGGVETQYF,TGTGCCAGCAGTTTATTCGGGGGAGTGGAGACCCAGTACTTC
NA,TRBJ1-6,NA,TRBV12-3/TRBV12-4,CASSFNDSPLHF,TGTGCCAGCAGTTTTAATGACTCACCCCTCCACTTT
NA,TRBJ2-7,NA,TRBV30,CAWGLNFYEQYF,TGTGCCTGGGGACTCAACTTCTACGAGCAGTACTTC
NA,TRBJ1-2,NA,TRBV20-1,CSVAAGSYGYTF,TGCAGTGTTGCGGCAGGAAGCTATGGCTACACCTTC
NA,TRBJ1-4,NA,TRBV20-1,CSARDYRAGDEKLFF,TGCAGTGCTAGAGATTACAGGGCAGGAGACGAAAAACTGTTTTTT
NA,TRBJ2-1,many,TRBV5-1,CASSAQAYNEQFF,TGCGCCAGCAGCGCACAGGCCTACAATGAGCAGTTCTTC
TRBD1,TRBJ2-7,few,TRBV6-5,CASSLTGTASEQYF,TGTGCCAGCAGTTTAACCGGGACAGCTTCAGAGCAGTACTTC
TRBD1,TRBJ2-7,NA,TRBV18,CASSQAQGALSYEQYF,TGTGCCAGCTCACAAGCACAGGGGGCTCTCTCCTACGAGCAGTACTTC
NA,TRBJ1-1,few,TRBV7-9,CASSLGDSVNTEAFF,TGTGCCAGCAGCTTAGGGGACTCGGTAAACACTGAAGCTTTCTTT
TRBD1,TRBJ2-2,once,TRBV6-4,CASSRQGDPNTGELFF,TGTGCCAGCAGTCGACAGGGAGACCCGAACACCGGGGAGCTGTTTTTT
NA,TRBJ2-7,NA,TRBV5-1,CASSLTGSIYEQYF,TGCGCCAGCAGCTTGACAGGGTCAATTTACGAGCAGTACTTC
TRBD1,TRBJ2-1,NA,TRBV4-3,CASSQDRGLYNEQFF,TGCGCCAGCAGCCAAGACAGGGGGCTCTACAATGAGCAGTTCTTC
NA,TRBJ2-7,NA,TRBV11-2,CASSSSFLYEQYF,TGTGCCAGCAGCTCCTCCTTCCTTTACGAGCAGTACTTC
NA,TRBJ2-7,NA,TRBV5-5,CASSLGRGEPESYEQYF,TGTGCCAGCAGCTTGGGGCGAGGGGAACCTGAATCCTACGAGCAGTACTTC
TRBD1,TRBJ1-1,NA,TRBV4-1,CASSLGTGITEAFF,TGCGCCAGCAGCCTTGGGACAGGGATCACTGAAGCTTTCTTT
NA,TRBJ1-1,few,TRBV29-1,CSVEDRRFAEAFF,TGCAGCGTTGAAGACAGGAGGTTCGCTGAAGCTTTCTTT
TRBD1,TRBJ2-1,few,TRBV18,CASSPPQGARNEQFF,TGTGCCAGCTCACCACCGCAGGGGGCGCGCAATGAGCAGTTCTTC
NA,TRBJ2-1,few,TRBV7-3,CASSSGGLLNEQFF,TGTGCCAGCAGCTCCGGGGGACTTTTAAATGAGCAGTTCTTC
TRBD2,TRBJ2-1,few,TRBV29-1,CSVGGGTSGESSYNEQFF,TGCAGCGTTGGAGGGGGGACTAGCGGGGAGAGCTCCTACAATGAGCAGTTCTTC
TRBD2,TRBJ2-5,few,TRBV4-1,CASSQRTSGAQETQYF,TGCGCCAGCAGCCAAAGGACCAGCGGGGCTCAAGAGACCCAGTACTTC
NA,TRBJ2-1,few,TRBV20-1,CSARDDFNEQFF,TGCAGTGCTAGAGATGACTTTAATGAGCAGTTCTTC
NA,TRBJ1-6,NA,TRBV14,CASSQRQGGSPLHF,TGTGCCAGCAGCCAGCGGCAGGGTGGATCACCCCTCCACTTT
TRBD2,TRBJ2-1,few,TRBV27,CASIAGGRGYNEQFF,TGTGCCAGCATAGCGGGAGGGCGAGGATACAATGAGCAGTTCTTC
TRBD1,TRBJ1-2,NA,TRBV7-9,CASSSSGTGEGYTF,TGTGCCAGCAGCTCCTCCGGGACAGGGGAAGGCTACACCTTC
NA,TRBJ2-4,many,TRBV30,CAWSVSGAKNIQYF,TGTGCCTGGAGTGTTTCCGGGGCCAAAAACATTCAGTACTTC
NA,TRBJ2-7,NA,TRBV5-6,CASSPVGGAYEQYF,TGTGCCAGCAGCCCCGTGGGGGGCGCGTACGAGCAGTACTTC
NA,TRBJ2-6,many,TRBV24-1,CATSDGSRGASSGANVLTF,TGTGCCACCAGTGATGGATCCCGGGGCGCCTCCTCTGGGGCCAACGTCCTGACTTTC
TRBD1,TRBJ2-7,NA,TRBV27,CASSFHRGSHYEQYF,TGTGCCAGCAGTTTCCACAGGGGTTCTCACTACGAGCAGTACTTC
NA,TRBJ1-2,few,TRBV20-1,CSAPGFYGYTF,TGCAGTGCCCCGGGGTTCTATGGCTACACCTTC
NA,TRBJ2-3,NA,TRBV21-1,CASREGRGSDTQYF,TGTGCCAGCAGGGAAGGAAGGGGATCAGATACGCAGTATTTT
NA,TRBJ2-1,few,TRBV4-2,CASSQFASNNEQFF,TGTGCCAGCAGCCAATTTGCATCCAACAATGAGCAGTTCTTC
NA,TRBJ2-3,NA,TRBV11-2,CASRGGANTQYF,TGTGCCAGCAGGGGTGGGGCAAATACGCAGTATTTT
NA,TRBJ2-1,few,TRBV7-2,CASSLSRGGHGEQFF,TGTGCCAGCAGCTTATCGAGGGGGGGCCATGGTGAGCAGTTCTTC
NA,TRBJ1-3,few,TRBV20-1,CSARPNSGNTIYF,TGCAGTGCTAGACCGAACTCTGGAAACACCATATATTTT